These 28 T cell receptor beta chains came from one sample sequenced in a study of T cell changes during pregnancy in multiple sclerosis. Assay used: immunoSEQ multiplex PCR; TCRdb lists only in-frame clones, some missing. The sample lists about 12,000 clones, roughly 86% occurring once. Specimen: CD8+ T cells from peripheral blood mononuclear cells, collected in the second trimester of pregnancy. Source of these receptors: a female donor in good health, enrolled as a control in a pregnancy study.

The V call is TRBV6-6, the J call TRBJ1-1; possible D gene TRBD1, 6 bases. The CDR3 length is 14 residues. Germline values: CDR1 MNHNY, CDR2 SVGAGI (reference sequence). V lost 6 bases, J lost 1 base, and 12 bases lay in between. DNA of the CDR3: TGTGCCAGCAGCGTCACAGGGTCGAACACTGAAGCTTTCTTT. It yields the protein CASSVTGSNTEAFF.

The chain joins TRBV27 to TRBJ2-7; TRBD2 matches 12 bases. Trimming at V came to 0 bases and at J to 1 base, leaving 10 bases not matched to a gene. CDR3 size: 19 residues. CDR1 MNHEY and CDR2 SMNVEV come from the germline V gene (reference sequence). The CDR3 sequence is CASSLSFGLAGTFSYEQYF. The DNA for the CDR3 is TGTGCCAGCAGTTTATCGTTTGGACTAGCGGGAACCTTTTCCTACGAGCAGTACTTC.

The chain joins TRBV11-2 to TRBJ2-7, with a possible D match to TRBD1 (6 bases). The CDR3 runs 14 residues. Germline V CDR1 and CDR2: SGHAT, FQNNGV. With 1 base removed from V and 1 base from J, the gap between germline ends came to 8 bases. The CDR3 here is CASSLGRGSYEQYF. DNA for the CDR3: TGTGCCAGCAGCTTAGGCAGGGGTTCCTACGAGCAGTACTTC.

The chain combines TRBV27 with TRBJ2-5; 8 bases map to TRBD1. The CDR3 consists of 16 residues. Germline values: CDR1 MNHEY, CDR2 SMNVEV (reference sequence). V trimming: 5 bases; J trimming: 5 bases; junction bases outside the gene matches: 13. This CDR3 reads CASSPNDRGASETQYF. The DNA for the CDR3 is TGTGCCAGCAGTCCTAATGACAGGGGAGCATCGGAGACCCAGTACTTC.

The CDR3 coding sequence is TGTGCCAGCAGCTCAGGGGGTCTCAGTGGCTACACCTTC. Encoded protein: CASSSGGLSGYTF. The chain links TRBV11-2 to TRBJ1-2; 7 bases line up with TRBD1. After removal of 4 bases from V and 7 bases from J, the junction contained 6 bases not matched to a gene. The CDR3 consists of 13 residues. Germline CDR1 SGHAT, CDR2 FQNNGV.

This clone is medium-sized. The chain joins TRBV6-4 to TRBJ2-2; 9 positions agree with TRBD1. CDR3 length equals 15 residues. After removal of 2 bases from V and 5 bases from J, the junction contained 3 bases not matched to a gene. From germline, CDR1 is MRHNA and CDR2 SNTAGT. CDR3 protein: CASSDKQGATGELFF. The CDR3 DNA reads TGTGCCAGCAGTGACAAACAGGGGGCAACCGGGGAGCTGTTTTTT.

The rearrangement uses TRBV13 and TRBJ2-5; 10 positions match TRBD2. CDR1 and CDR2 from the germline V gene are PRHDT and FYEKMQ (reference sequence). Trimming took 11 bases from V and 7 from J; bases not matched to a gene: 16. The CDR3 is made up of 15 amino acids. CDR3 bases: TGTGCCTCAGCCGCTCTAGCGGGAGATTCTGGGACCCAGTACTTC. This sequence encodes CASAALAGDSGTQYF. The variable domain in full, completed from reference TRBV13 and TRBJ2-5, reads AAGVIQSPRHLIKEKRETATLKCYPIPRHDTVYWYQQGPGQDPQFLISFYEKMQSDKGSIPDRFSAQQFSDYHSELNMSSLELGDSALYFCASAALAGDSGTQYFGPGTRLLVL.

The chain is built from TRBV19 and TRBJ1-1; the D gene is possibly TRBD1 (6 bases). The CDR3 has 14 amino acids. V was trimmed by 7 bases and J by 0 bases, leaving 12 bases between them. Per the germline V gene, CDR1 is LNHDA and CDR2 is SQIVND (reference sequence). In nucleotides, the CDR3 is TGTGCCAGTACTACCTACAGGGTGAACACTGAAGCTTTCTTT. Protein product: CASTTYRVNTEAFF.

The gene calls are TRBV7-8 and TRBJ2-1; possibly TRBD1 for D (5 bases). CDR1 is SGHVS and CDR2 is FQNEAQ in the germline V gene. Trimming left V 5 bases short and J 15 bases short, with 17 bases between. The CDR3 is made up of 12 amino acids. CDR3 bases: TGTGCCAGCAGCCCCGACAGCCTACCTCGGTTCTTC. Residues: CASSPDSLPRFF.

The chain recombines TRBV2 with TRBJ1-2, with a weak D call TRBD1 (5 bases). Germline V gives CDR1 SNHLY, CDR2 FYNNEI. This CDR3 has 16 residues. V was cut by 1 base and J by 1 base, with 13 bases left in between. CDR3 residues: CASSEGGRGNNYGYTF. In nucleotides, the CDR3 is TGTGCCAGCAGTGAAGGGGGTCGGGGGAATAACTATGGCTACACCTTC.

In this sample, this clone turned up a few times. The rearrangement joins TRBV9 to TRBJ2-7, with D possibly TRBD2 on 6 matching bases. CDR3 size: 14 residues. V lost 0 bases and J 5 bases, leaving 12 bases between the germline ends. Per the germline V gene, CDR1 is SGDLS and CDR2 is YYNGEE. The CDR3 region has the DNA TGTGCCAGCAGCGTAGGGGGACTTTCACACGAGCAGTACTTC. Its protein is CASSVGGLSHEQYF.

The chain is built from TRBV10-2 and TRBJ2-7; TRBD1 aligns across 7 bases. In germline, CDR1 is WSHSY, CDR2 SAAADI. V trimming: 0 bases; J trimming: 4 bases; junction bases outside the gene matches: 3. The length of the CDR3 is 14 residues. This CDR3 reads CASSESGQIYEQYF. DNA for the CDR3: TGCGCCAGCAGTGAGTCGGGACAGATTTACGAGCAGTACTTC.

This chain links TRBV12-2 with TRBJ1-2; no DNA check was done on the table's D call, TRBD1. TRBV12-2 is a pseudogene segment. The CDR3 has 14 amino acids. CDR3: CASRHPQGALGYTF. Written as DNA, the CDR3 is TGTGCAAGTCGCCACCCACAGGGGGCACTGGGCTACACCTTC.

CDR3 residues: CASSPPRREGNYGYTF. In DNA form, the CDR3 reads TGTGCCAGCAGTCCGCCAAGGAGGGAGGGAAACTATGGCTACACCTTC. The chain employs TRBV27 and TRBJ1-2, with D uncertain. Per the germline V gene, CDR1 is MNHEY and CDR2 is SMNVEV (reference sequence). V was cut by 5 bases and J by 2 bases, with 18 bases left in between. The CDR3 covers 16 residues.

The chain joins TRBV27 to TRBJ2-2; perhaps TRBD2 as D (6 bases). V was pared by 5 bases and J by 6 bases, with 19 bases between. Germline CDR1 MNHEY, CDR2 SMNVEV (reference sequence). The CDR3 is 16 amino acids. The CDR3 protein is CASSPSRGELSGELFF. The CDR3 DNA reads TGTGCCAGCAGTCCCTCGCGCGGGGAATTATCCGGGGAGCTGTTTTTT.

This chain connects TRBV4-1 to TRBJ2-3, with TRBD2 as a possible D gene (6 bases). Trimming pared 0 bases from V and 2 bases from J, leaving 9 bases between. The CDR3 extends over 15 amino acids. Germline loops: CDR1 MGHRA, CDR2 YSYEKL. DNA for the CDR3: TGCGCCAGCAGCCAAGAGGCGGGGACCACAGATACGCAGTATTTT. It specifies CASSQEAGTTDTQYF.

Points on this clone: An end of the junction does not agree with germline; a read error may underlie this. Other DNA sequences in this specimen translate into the identical CDR3. The J gene is TRBJ2-2, the V gene TRBV7-6; D possibly corresponds to TRBD1 (6 bases). Germline lookup yields CDR1 SGHVS and CDR2 FNYEAQ. CDR3 length equals 17 residues. The CDR3 loop is CASSSLGSGVLTGELFF. CDR3 DNA sequence: TGTGCCAGCAGCTCGCTTGGGTCAGGGGTACTCACCGGGGAGTTGTTTTTT.

CDR3 in DNA: TGTGCCAGCAGTTCCCAGACAGGGTGGGACTACGAGCAGTACTTC. Translated, it gives CASSSQTGWDYEQYF. The V gene is TRBV28, the J gene TRBJ2-7, with 7 nucleotides matching TRBD1. CDR3 length: 15 residues. The germline V gene encodes CDR1 MDHEN and CDR2 SYDVKM. V gave up 4 bases and J gave up 3 bases; unmatched junction bases: 9.

The genes are TRBV7-9 and TRBJ1-1; TRBD1 might be the D (5 bases). CDR1 is SEHNR and CDR2 is FQNEAQ in the germline V gene (reference sequence). The CDR3 covers 12 residues. Trimming cost V 5 bases and J 9 bases, with 13 bases left between them. CDR3 nucleotides: TGTGCCAGCAGCCCCGGGGGATTGAAAGCTTTCTTT. This gives the protein CASSPGGLKAFF. Based on the CDR3 plus reference TRBV7-9 and TRBJ1-1, the full variable domain is DTGVSQNPRHKITKRGQNVTFRCDPISEHNRLYWYRQTLGQGPEFLTYFQNEAQLEKSRLLSDRFSAERPKGSFSTLEIQRTEQGDSAMYLCASSPGGLKAFFGQGTRLTVV.

This clone is a singleton in its sample. The J gene is TRBJ2-2, the V gene TRBV5-5; 10 bases are shared with TRBD2. This CDR3 spans 15 amino acids. J lost 1 base, V lost 4 bases, and 1 base had no gene match. Germline V gene lookup returns CDR1 SGHKS and CDR2 YYEKEE (reference sequence). CDR3 loop: CASSPSGRNTGELFF. CDR3 nucleotide sequence: TGTGCCAGCAGCCCTAGCGGGAGGAACACCGGGGAGCTGTTTTTT.

The chain recombines TRBV9 with TRBJ2-7; D is possibly TRBD1 (5 bases). Trimming removed 0 bases from V and 2 bases from J, with 9 bases in between. The CDR3 is 14 amino acids. Germline CDR1 reads SGDLS; CDR2 reads YYNGEE. This chain's CDR3 is CASSVGGSTYEQYF. For the CDR3, the DNA is TGTGCCAGCAGCGTAGGGGGCAGCACCTACGAGCAGTACTTC. Based on the CDR3 plus reference TRBV9 and TRBJ2-7, the full variable domain is DSGVTQTPKHLITATGQRVTLRCSPRSGDLSVYWYQQSLDQGLQFLIQYYNGEERAKGNILERFSAQQFPDLHSELNLSSLELGDSALYFCASSVGGSTYEQYFGPGTRLTVT.

V gene TRBV14 combines with J gene TRBJ2-7; D is possibly TRBD2 (5 bases). V dropped 2 bases and J dropped 0 bases, with 11 bases sitting between them. Germline assignment: CDR1 SGHDN and CDR2 FVKESK. The CDR3 runs 15 residues. Here the CDR3 DNA reads TGTGCCAGCAGCCAACGTACGGGGAGCTCCTACGAGCAGTACTTC. Translated: CASSQRTGSSYEQYF. Supplemented by reference TRBV14 and TRBJ2-7, the full variable domain reads EAGVTQFPSHSVIEKGQTVTLRCDPISGHDNLYWYRRVMGKEIKFLLHFVKESKQDESGMPNNRFLAERTGGTYSTLKVQPAELEDSGVYFCASSQRTGSSYEQYFGPGTRLTVT.

This chain joins TRBV27 and TRBJ2-7; possibly TRBD1 for D (6 bases). CDR3 length equals 14 residues. With 3 bases removed from V and 3 bases from J, the gap between germline ends came to 12 bases. Germline CDR1 reads MNHEY; CDR2 reads SMNVEV (reference sequence). CDR3 sequence (DNA): TGTGCCAGCAGTTTCGCCCAGGGGTACTACGAGCAGTACTTC. This sequence encodes CASSFAQGYYEQYF.

This clone occurred once. The genes are TRBV9 and TRBJ2-7, with 7 bases fitting TRBD1. CDR3 length equals 14 residues. Losses at the gene ends were 2 bases for V and 3 bases for J; bases not matched to a gene: 5. Germline values: CDR1 SGDLS, CDR2 YYNGEE. This chain's CDR3 is CASSVTPGGYEQYF. CDR3 DNA: TGTGCCAGCAGCGTTACCCCAGGGGGCTACGAGCAGTACTTC.

This clone was picked up one time. This chain uses TRBV15 with TRBJ2-1; 9 nucleotides line up with TRBD2. This CDR3 region has 16 residues. V lost 0 bases to trimming and J lost 3 bases; unmatched junction nucleotides: 3. The V gene's germline CDR1 is LNHNV and CDR2 YYDKDF (reference sequence). For the CDR3, the DNA is TGTGCCACCAGCAGAGATTCGACTAGCGGCTACAATGAGCAGTTCTTC. It yields the protein CATSRDSTSGYNEQFF.

V is TRBV7-8 and J is TRBJ1-1, with TRBD1 identical over 11 bases. Germline V gives CDR1 SGHVS, CDR2 FQNEAQ. Losses at the gene ends were 5 bases for V and 0 bases for J; bases not matched to a gene: 5. The CDR3 extends over 16 amino acids. CDR3 in amino acids: CASSNRDRGLNTEAFF. The CDR3 DNA follows: TGTGCCAGCAGCAACCGGGACAGGGGGTTGAACACTGAAGCTTTCTTT.

The genes are TRBV2 and TRBJ1-6, with D possibly being TRBD1 (5 bases). The CDR3 consists of 15 residues. Per germline, CDR1 SNHLY and CDR2 FYNNEI. Trimming stripped 3 bases from V and 3 bases from J, with 9 bases between. The CDR3 DNA sequence: TGTGCCAGCAGTGAGGGGGGATTCTATAATTCACCCCTCCACTTT. This translates into CASSEGGFYNSPLHF.

The J gene is TRBJ2-3, the V gene TRBV5-6; D might be TRBD2 (5 bases). CDR3 length: 16 amino acids. Trimming left V 1 base short and J 2 bases short, with 14 bases between. Germline CDR1 reads SGHDT; CDR2 reads YYEEEE. The CDR3: CASSLTEGGYTDTQYF. The CDR3 bases are TGTGCCAGCAGCTTGACTGAAGGAGGTTACACAGATACGCAGTATTTT.